One and the same sample provided the 2 T cell receptor beta chains below, sequenced in a study of blood T cell repertoires in COVID-19. Measured with immunoSEQ multiplex PCR; TCRdb has only the in-frame clones, and not every one. The sample lists under 300,000 clones; under 90% were seen once. Material: peripheral blood. The receptors shown here come from a woman between 50 and 59 years old who had recovered from COVID-19.

The V call is TRBV28, the J call TRBJ1-1, with TRBD1 matching over 7 bases. Germline trimming cut 11 bases from V and 6 bases from J; bases unmatched to any gene: 21. CDR1 is MDHEN, CDR2 SYDVKM, per germline. The CDR3 totals 16 residues. The CDR3 loop reads CAVTRQGFVSRAEAFF. CDR3 coding DNA: TGTGCCGTAACACGACAGGGTTTCGTGTCTCGGGCTGAAGCTTTCTTT. The complete variable domain, with remaining parts taken from reference TRBV28 and TRBJ1-1, reads DVKVTQSSRYLVKRTGEKVFLECVQDMDHENMFWYRQDPGLGLRLIYFSYDVKMKEKGDIPEGYSVSREKKERFSLILESASTNQTSMYLCAVTRQGFVSRAEAFFGQGTRLTVV.

This clone was counted a few times. The J gene is TRBJ2-3, the V gene TRBV30, with 10 bases lining up with TRBD2. V trimming: 3 bases; J trimming: 6 bases; junction bases outside the gene matches: 6. The CDR3 sequence is 14 residues long. Looked up from germline, CDR1 is GTSNPN and CDR2 is SVGIG (reference sequence). The CDR3 region has the DNA TGTGCCTGGAGGAGCGGGGGGGCCCCCGATACGCAGTATTTT. This translates into CAWRSGGAPDTQYF.